The clone carrying this TCR beta chain was picked up one time. Here immunoSEQ multiplex PCR was the method, and the copy in TCRdb shows in-frame clones only, minus some. The top ten clones hold about 1.5% of a sample with around 130,000 clones, approximately 84% of them seen once. This sample is part of a study of blood T cell repertoires in COVID-19. The overall study: T cells, B-cell-depleted T cells, or PBMCs provided the cDNA or gDNA that served as material.

Per germline, CDR1 LGHNA and CDR2 YNFKEQ. The CDR3 runs 15 residues. Trimming removed 4 bases from V and 1 base from J, with 13 bases in between. The sample comprised peripheral blood. The chain joins TRBV4-2 to TRBJ1-1, with D maybe TRBD1 (6 bases). The TCR was taken from a man aged 55 to 70 with acute or convalescent COVID-19. For the CDR3, the DNA is TGTGCCAGCAGCCGGCAACAGGGAGAGAACACTGAAGCTTTCTTT. Its protein product is CASSRQQGENTEAFF.